Listed here are 26 T cell receptor beta chains from one sample, sequenced in a study of CD8+ T cells in alopecia areata. Sequencing templates came from extracted RNA that was reverse transcribed into cDNA. Data came from immunoSEQ multiplex PCR; TCRdb stores just in-frame clones and leaves some out. The repertoire includes some 170,000 clones, 58% of them detected once, and roughly 16% sits in the top ten. The treatment is: oral pan-JAK inhibitor, 5-10 mg twice daily. Sample: CD4+ T cells sorted from blood, taken at approximately week 60, from a patient treated with tofacitinib. These receptors originate from a human donor with alopecia areata.

The table lists this clone with a few counts. The V gene is TRBV29-1, the J gene TRBJ2-2; D is unclear. Germline-derived CDR1 and CDR2 are SQVTM and ANQGSEA. This CDR3 is built from 13 residues. The CDR3 nucleotides are TGCAGTGTAAGGATAGGGAACACCGGGGAGCTGTTTTTT. Encoded protein: CSVRIGNTGELFF.

The genes are TRBV5-6 and TRBJ1-5; D not resolved. The CDR3 contains 14 residues. Trimming shortened V by 4 bases and J by 3 bases, and 11 bases separated the two germline ends. Looked up from germline, CDR1 is SGHDT and CDR2 is YYEEEE. For the CDR3, the DNA is TGTGCCAGCAGCCCACTAGGCACCAATCAGCCCCAGCATTTT. Protein sequence: CASSPLGTNQPQHF.

The V call is TRBV2, the J call TRBJ2-5; 9 bases are a match to TRBD1. This CDR3 is built from 15 residues. The ends lost 5 bases at V and 5 bases at J; junction bases unmatched: 9. Germline CDR1 and CDR2: SNHLY and FYNNEI. The CDR3: CASSRGQGRHETQYF. In DNA, the CDR3 is TGTGCCAGCAGTCGGGGACAGGGAAGGCACGAGACCCAGTACTTC. Looking up the rest from reference TRBV2 and TRBJ2-5 gives the full variable domain: EPEVTQTPSHQVTQMGQEVILRCVPISNHLYFYWYRQILGQKVEFLVSFYNNEISEKSEIFDDQFSVERPDGSNFTLKIRSTKLEDSAMYFCASSRGQGRHETQYFGPGTRLLVL.

The chain combines TRBV29-1 with TRBJ2-3; the D call may be TRBD1 or TRBD2 (5 bases each). Deletions cut 4 bases from V and 8 bases from J, with 13 bases between. The length of the CDR3 is 12 residues. Germline CDR1 SQVTM, CDR2 ANQGSEA. This chain's CDR3 is CSVGGMEITQYF. CDR3 nucleotide sequence: TGCAGCGTTGGGGGGATGGAGATTACGCAGTATTTT.

This clone was found a few times. The chain carries TRBV2 and TRBJ1-1; possible D gene TRBD1, 5 bases. The germline V gene has CDR1 SNHLY and CDR2 FYNNEI. The CDR3 is made up of 13 amino acids. Trimming removed 8 bases from V and 8 bases from J, with 18 bases in between. The CDR3 region has the DNA TGTGCCAGCGAGTGGCCGGGTGGGGGGGAAGCTTTCTTT. Translating it yields CASEWPGGGEAFF.

This clone was counted a single time. The J gene is TRBJ2-7, the V gene TRBV7-9; 8 positions agree with TRBD1. The V and J ends lost 5 bases and 2 bases, in that order; junction bases with no gene match: 11. Germline CDR1 SEHNR, CDR2 FQNEAQ (reference sequence). The CDR3 totals 16 residues. CDR3 protein: CASSAYTGGKTYEQYF. DNA of the CDR3: TGTGCCAGCAGCGCGTACACAGGGGGAAAAACCTACGAGCAGTACTTC.

This chain connects TRBV18 to TRBJ2-3; D not certain. The CDR3 has 14 amino acids. Trimming stripped 3 bases from V and 2 bases from J, with 9 bases between. CDR1 is KGHSH and CDR2 is LQKENI in the germline V gene. In nucleotides, the CDR3 is TGTGCCAGCTCACCGATGTCGGACACAGATACGCAGTATTTT. This gives the protein CASSPMSDTDTQYF.

CDR3 protein: CASSQEWGVINEQYF. The CDR3 DNA is TGCGCCAGCAGCCAAGAATGGGGAGTGATCAACGAGCAGTACTTC. The chain is built from TRBV4-1 and TRBJ2-7, with D tentatively TRBD2 (5 bases). Between the trimmed V and J ends, which lost 0 bases and 5 bases, there was a span of 14 bases. CDR1 MGHRA and CDR2 YSYEKL come from the germline V gene. CDR3 size: 15 residues.

The chain uses TRBV18 and TRBJ1-6, with TRBD1 as a possible D gene (5 bases). V was pared by 1 base and J by 6 bases, with 7 bases between. In germline, CDR1 is KGHSH, CDR2 LQKENI. This CDR3 contains 14 residues. The CDR3 nucleotides are TGTGCCAGCTCACCACGGCAGGGTAATTCACCCCTCCACTTT. Its protein is CASSPRQGNSPLHF.

The chain combines TRBV4-1 with TRBJ2-4; no reliable D call. The CDR3 contains 15 residues. The V end was cut by 6 bases, the J end by 5 bases, with 17 bases between. Germline V gene sequence: CDR1 MGHRA, CDR2 YSYEKL. CDR3 loop: CASSQPGYKENIQYF. Written as DNA, the CDR3 is TGCGCCAGCAGTCAACCGGGCTACAAGGAAAACATTCAGTACTTC.

This chain links TRBV7-2 with TRBJ2-3; no definite D call. Germline V CDR1 and CDR2: SGHTA, FQGNSA. Trimming took off 2 bases at V and 6 bases at J, with 3 bases between the two ends. This CDR3 is built from 11 residues. CDR3 bases: TGTGCCAGCAGCTTAACCGATACGCAGTATTTT. Translated: CASSLTDTQYF.

This chain uses TRBV7-6 with TRBJ2-7; 10 nucleotides match TRBD1. The CDR3 covers 15 residues. The germline gives CDR1 SGHVS, CDR2 FNYEAQ. Trimming took 5 bases from V and 6 from J; bases not matched to a gene: 10. The CDR3 loop reads CASSTGGTGAGEQYF. Written as DNA, the CDR3 is TGTGCCAGCAGCACAGGAGGGACAGGGGCTGGCGAGCAGTACTTC.

This clone appeared once. The chain joins TRBV4-2 to TRBJ2-7, with 14 bases fitting TRBD2. Germline CDR1 reads LGHNA; CDR2 reads YNFKEQ. V lost 4 bases and J lost 3; bases outside the gene matches: 5. The CDR3 runs 16 residues. CDR3 sequence reads: CASSPLGTSGGYEQYF. CDR3 DNA: TGTGCCAGCAGCCCCCTAGGGACTAGCGGGGGCTACGAGCAGTACTTC.

This clone was recorded a few times. The chain has TRBV6-5 and TRBJ1-4, with TRBD1 as a possible D gene (5 bases). Trimming stripped 4 bases from V and 10 bases from J, with 16 bases between. Germline CDR1 reads MNHEY; CDR2 reads SVGAGI. The CDR3 loop spans 14 amino acids. The CDR3 loop is CASSSGPGQGKLFF. The DNA for the CDR3 is TGTGCCAGCAGTTCCGGACCCGGGCAGGGAAAACTGTTTTTT.

The chain uses TRBV6-5 and TRBJ2-2; D might be TRBD2 (6 bases). CDR3 length equals 13 residues. Trimming removed 2 bases from V and 7 bases from J, with 8 bases in between. Per germline, CDR1 MNHEY and CDR2 SVGAGI. The CDR3 DNA reads as TGTGCCAGCAGTTACAGGGACTTCGGGGAGCTGTTTTTT. Protein sequence: CASSYRDFGELFF.

This clone was counted a few times. The chain employs TRBV4-1 and TRBJ1-4; D unclear. The CDR3 totals 15 residues. Germline values: CDR1 MGHRA, CDR2 YSYEKL. The V end was cut by 4 bases, the J end by 3 bases, with 12 bases between. The CDR3 spells CASSPSAQSNEKLFF. CDR3 sequence (DNA): TGCGCCAGCAGCCCTAGTGCGCAGTCTAATGAAAAACTGTTTTTT.

The V call is TRBV12-5, the J call TRBJ2-4; D gene unclear. Germline V CDR1 and CDR2: LGHNT, FRNRAP. V shed 7 bases and J shed 0 bases, with 13 bases lying between them. CDR3 length: 15 amino acids. In DNA form, the CDR3 reads TGTGCTAGTGCCCAGACTGGGGTAGCCAAAAACATTCAGTACTTC. It codes for CASAQTGVAKNIQYF.

The V gene is TRBV19, the J gene TRBJ2-2; no firm D call. V was shortened by 6 bases and J by 1 base, with 12 bases between the two germline ends. Per germline, CDR1 LNHDA and CDR2 SQIVND (reference sequence). This CDR3 comprises 15 residues. This chain's CDR3 is CASRKETGNTGELFF. CDR3 coding DNA: TGTGCCAGTAGGAAGGAGACGGGGAACACCGGGGAGCTGTTTTTT.

This clone was picked up a small number of times. The CDR3 loop is CASSLPGFSYEQYF. DNA for the CDR3: TGTGCCAGCAGCTTGCCAGGGTTCTCCTACGAGCAGTACTTC. V usage is TRBV7-2 and J usage is TRBJ2-7; a weak D match, TRBD1 (5 bases). Germline V CDR1 and CDR2: SGHTA, FQGNSA. The V and J ends lost 3 bases and 0 bases respectively, with 9 bases between them. The CDR3 spans 14 residues.

This clone was observed a few times. The genes are TRBV30 and TRBJ1-2, with 7 bases lining up with TRBD1. The CDR3 is 13 amino acids. After removal of 5 bases from V and 2 bases from J, the junction contained 5 bases not matched to a gene. Germline assignment: CDR1 GTSNPN and CDR2 SVGIG (reference sequence). CDR3 residues: CAWATGVNYGYTF. CDR3 nucleotides: TGTGCCTGGGCAACAGGGGTCAACTATGGCTACACCTTC.

V usage is TRBV30 and J usage is TRBJ2-4, with D possibly TRBD2 on 6 matching bases. This CDR3 region has 18 residues. The V gene's germline CDR1 is GTSNPN and CDR2 SVGIG (reference sequence). V was pared by 4 bases and J by 2 bases, with 24 bases between. CDR3 amino acids: CAWTLPLGRGRTKNIQYF. The CDR3 DNA reads TGTGCCTGGACCCTCCCTCTCGGCCGGGGGAGAACCAAAAACATTCAGTACTTC.

CDR3 sequence reads: CASSGAISPGRVVVAPLHF. CDR3 nucleotides: TGTGCCAGCAGCGGAGCTATTAGCCCCGGCAGGGTCGTGGTGGCACCCCTCCACTTT. V and J are TRBV9 and TRBJ1-6, with a possible D match to TRBD1 (5 bases). The CDR3 sequence is 19 residues long. V lost 3 bases, J lost 11 bases, and 30 bases lay in between. Germline V CDR1 and CDR2: SGDLS, YYNGEE.

This clone was seen once. The chain links TRBV4-1 to TRBJ1-1; D gene uncertain. The germline V gene has CDR1 MGHRA and CDR2 YSYEKL. The CDR3 runs 18 residues. Deletions cut 0 bases from V and 1 base from J, with 18 bases between. CDR3 nucleotides: TGCGCCAGCAGCCAAGATGAGTACAAGCTTAGACGGAACACTGAAGCTTTCTTT. This encodes CASSQDEYKLRRNTEAFF.

This clone appeared once. This chain joins TRBV6-5 and TRBJ1-6; D not resolved. Trimming stripped 2 bases from V and 10 bases from J, with 12 bases between. The germline CDR1 and CDR2 sequences are MNHEY and SVGAGI. The CDR3 contains 14 residues. The CDR3 loop is CASSYGPRVSPLHF. CDR3 nucleotides: TGTGCCAGCAGTTACGGACCTAGAGTGTCACCCCTCCACTTT.

CDR3 sequence: CAWSVEGGFGYTF. CDR3 DNA: TGTGCCTGGAGTGTTGAGGGTGGATTTGGCTACACCTTC. The J gene is TRBJ1-2, the V gene TRBV30; D call uncertain. This CDR3 comprises 13 residues. V dropped 0 bases and J dropped 7 bases, with 12 bases sitting between them. Germline V CDR1 and CDR2: GTSNPN, SVGIG (reference sequence). The full variable domain, in which reference TRBV30 and TRBJ1-2 provide the parts outside the CDR3, is SQTIHQWPATLVQPVGSPLSLECTVEGTSNPNLYWYRQAAGRGLQLLFYSVGIGQISSEVPQNLSASRPQDRQFILSSKKLLLSDSGFYLCAWSVEGGFGYTFGSGTRLTVV.

The chain combines TRBV4-1 with TRBJ2-7, with D possibly matching TRBD2 (5 bases). The CDR3 is 13 amino acids. V lost 3 bases and J 3 bases, leaving 9 bases between the germline ends. Germline V gives CDR1 MGHRA, CDR2 YSYEKL. CDR3 loop: CASSHPGNYEQYF. The CDR3 DNA follows: TGCGCCAGCAGCCATCCCGGGAACTACGAGCAGTACTTC.